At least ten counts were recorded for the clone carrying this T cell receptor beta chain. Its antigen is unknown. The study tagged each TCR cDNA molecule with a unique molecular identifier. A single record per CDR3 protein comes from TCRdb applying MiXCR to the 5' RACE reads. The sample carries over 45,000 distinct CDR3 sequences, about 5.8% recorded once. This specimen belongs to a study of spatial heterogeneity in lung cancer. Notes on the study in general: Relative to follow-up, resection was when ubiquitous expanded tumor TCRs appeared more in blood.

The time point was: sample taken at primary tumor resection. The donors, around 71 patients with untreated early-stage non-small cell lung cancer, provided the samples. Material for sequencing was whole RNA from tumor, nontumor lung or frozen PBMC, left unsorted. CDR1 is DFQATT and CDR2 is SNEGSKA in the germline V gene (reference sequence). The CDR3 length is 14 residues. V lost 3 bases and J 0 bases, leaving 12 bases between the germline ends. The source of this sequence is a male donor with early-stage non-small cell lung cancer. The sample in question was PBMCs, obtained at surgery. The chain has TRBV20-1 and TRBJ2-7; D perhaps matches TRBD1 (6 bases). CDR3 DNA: TGCAGTGCTAGCCTGGACAGTAACTCCTACGAGCAGTACTTC. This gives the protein CSASLDSNSYEQYF.